The following is a TCR beta chain sequence with its context. In the original processing: Amplification of reference gene primers was used by the study to estimate nucleated cell counts. The table came from immunoSEQ multiplex PCR; TCRdb's copy has only in-frame clones and leaves some out. The V and J calls and clone size were taken over from that table, and D and trimming were inferred from the DNA. The top ten clones hold about 10% of a sample with around 80,000 clones, about 80% of them seen once. The sample originates from a study of blood T cell repertoires in COVID-19. Study details: Acute and convalescent COVID-19 samples came from the United States, Italy and Spain. The cDNA or gDNA used as material had been derived from T cells, B-cell-depleted T cells, or PBMCs.

What was sequenced was peripheral blood. The receptor was isolated from a human donor in a cohort sampled during active COVID-19.

The CDR3 protein is CASSLQVANYGYTF. The DNA of the CDR3 is TGTGCCAGCAGCCTACAGGTCGCCAACTATGGCTACACCTTC. The rearrangement links TRBV5-6 to TRBJ1-2; the D gene is possibly TRBD1 (5 bases). With 4 bases removed from V and 2 bases from J, the gap between germline ends came to 12 bases. The germline V gene encodes CDR1 SGHDT and CDR2 YYEEEE. This CDR3 has 14 residues.